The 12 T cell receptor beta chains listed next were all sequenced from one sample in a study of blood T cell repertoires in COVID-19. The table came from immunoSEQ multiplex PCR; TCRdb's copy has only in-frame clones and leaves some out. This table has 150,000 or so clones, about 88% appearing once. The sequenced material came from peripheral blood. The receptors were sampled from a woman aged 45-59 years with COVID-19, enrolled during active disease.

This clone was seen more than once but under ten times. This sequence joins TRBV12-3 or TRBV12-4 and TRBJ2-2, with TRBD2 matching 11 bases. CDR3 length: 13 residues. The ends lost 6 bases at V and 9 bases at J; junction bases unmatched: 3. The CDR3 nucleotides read TGTGCCAGCAGGCTAGCGGGGGGCCGGGAGCTGTTTTTT. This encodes CASRLAGGRELFF.

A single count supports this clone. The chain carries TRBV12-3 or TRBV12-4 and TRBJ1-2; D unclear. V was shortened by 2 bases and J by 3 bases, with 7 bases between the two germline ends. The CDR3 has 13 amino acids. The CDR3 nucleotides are TGTGCCAGCAGTTTACTTGGAGACTATGGCTACACCTTC. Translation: CASSLLGDYGYTF.

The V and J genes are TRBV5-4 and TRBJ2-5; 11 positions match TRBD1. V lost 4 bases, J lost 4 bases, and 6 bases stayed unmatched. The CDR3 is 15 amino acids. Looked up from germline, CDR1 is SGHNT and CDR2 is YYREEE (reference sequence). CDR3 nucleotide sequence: TGTGCCAGCAGCCCTGGGACAGGGGGTCCAGAGACCCAGTACTTC. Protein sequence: CASSPGTGGPETQYF.

Here the CDR3 DNA reads TGTGCCAGCAGCACAGGACAGGGTCACAACACTGAAGCTTTCTTT. This codes for CASSTGQGHNTEAFF. The chain employs TRBV7-6 and TRBJ1-1, with 8 bases aligning to TRBD1. The junction had 7 bases not matched to a gene; V was cut back by 5 bases and J by 2 bases. This CDR3 comprises 15 residues. The germline CDR1 and CDR2 sequences are SGHVS and FNYEAQ.

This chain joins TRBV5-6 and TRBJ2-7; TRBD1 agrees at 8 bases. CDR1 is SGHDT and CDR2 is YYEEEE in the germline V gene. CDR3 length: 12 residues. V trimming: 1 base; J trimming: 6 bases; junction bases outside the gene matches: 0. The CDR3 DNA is TGTGCCAGCAGCTTGCAGGGGGCCGAGCAGTACTTC. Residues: CASSLQGAEQYF.

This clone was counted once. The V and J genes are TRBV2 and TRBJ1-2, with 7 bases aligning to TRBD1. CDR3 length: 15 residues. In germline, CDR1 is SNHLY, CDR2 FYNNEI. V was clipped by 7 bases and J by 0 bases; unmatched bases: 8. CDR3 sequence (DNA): TGTGCCAGCAAGGTCGCAGGGGGATCTAACTATGGCTACACCTTC. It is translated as CASKVAGGSNYGYTF.

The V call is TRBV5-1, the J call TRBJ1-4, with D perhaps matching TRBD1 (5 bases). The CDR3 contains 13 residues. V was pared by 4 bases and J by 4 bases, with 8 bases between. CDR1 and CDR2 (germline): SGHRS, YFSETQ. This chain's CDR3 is CASSRDFNEKLFF. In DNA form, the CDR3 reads TGCGCCAGCAGCCGGGACTTTAATGAAAAACTGTTTTTT.

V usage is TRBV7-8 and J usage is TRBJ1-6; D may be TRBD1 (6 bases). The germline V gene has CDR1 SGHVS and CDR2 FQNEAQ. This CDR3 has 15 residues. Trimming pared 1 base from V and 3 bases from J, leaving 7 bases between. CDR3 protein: CASSLEDSYNSPLHF. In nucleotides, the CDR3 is TGTGCCAGCAGCTTAGAGGACAGCTATAATTCACCCCTCCACTTT.

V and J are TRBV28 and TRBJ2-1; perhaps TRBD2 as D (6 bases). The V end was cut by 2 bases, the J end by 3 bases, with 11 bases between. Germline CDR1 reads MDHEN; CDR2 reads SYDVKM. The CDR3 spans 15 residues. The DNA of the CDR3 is TGTGCCAGCAGTTTAGGGGGGTCTTTCTACAATGAGCAGTTCTTC. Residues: CASSLGGSFYNEQFF.

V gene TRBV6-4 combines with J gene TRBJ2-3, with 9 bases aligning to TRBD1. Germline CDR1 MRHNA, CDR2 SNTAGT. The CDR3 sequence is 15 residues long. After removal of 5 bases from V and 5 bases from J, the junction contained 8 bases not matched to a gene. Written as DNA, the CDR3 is TGTGCCAGCAGTCACGAGAGACAGGGGGAAGATACGCAGTATTTT. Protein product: CASSHERQGEDTQYF.

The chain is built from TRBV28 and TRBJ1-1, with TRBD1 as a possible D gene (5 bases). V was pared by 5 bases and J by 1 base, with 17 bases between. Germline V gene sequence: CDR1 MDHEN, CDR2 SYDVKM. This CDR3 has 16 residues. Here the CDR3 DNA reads TGTGCCAGCAGTCCTCCTGGGGCAGGCAGGAACACTGAAGCTTTCTTT. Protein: CASSPPGAGRNTEAFF. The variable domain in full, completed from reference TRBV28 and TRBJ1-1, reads DVKVTQSSRYLVKRTGEKVFLECVQDMDHENMFWYRQDPGLGLRLIYFSYDVKMKEKGDIPEGYSVSREKKERFSLILESASTNQTSMYLCASSPPGAGRNTEAFFGQGTRLTVV.

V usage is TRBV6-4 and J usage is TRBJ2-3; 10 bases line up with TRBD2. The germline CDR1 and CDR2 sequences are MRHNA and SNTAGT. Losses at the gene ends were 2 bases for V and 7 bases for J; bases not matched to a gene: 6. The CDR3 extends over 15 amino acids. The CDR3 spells CASSDDSGGKNTQYF. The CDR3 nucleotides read TGTGCCAGCAGTGACGATAGCGGGGGGAAAAATACGCAGTATTTT.